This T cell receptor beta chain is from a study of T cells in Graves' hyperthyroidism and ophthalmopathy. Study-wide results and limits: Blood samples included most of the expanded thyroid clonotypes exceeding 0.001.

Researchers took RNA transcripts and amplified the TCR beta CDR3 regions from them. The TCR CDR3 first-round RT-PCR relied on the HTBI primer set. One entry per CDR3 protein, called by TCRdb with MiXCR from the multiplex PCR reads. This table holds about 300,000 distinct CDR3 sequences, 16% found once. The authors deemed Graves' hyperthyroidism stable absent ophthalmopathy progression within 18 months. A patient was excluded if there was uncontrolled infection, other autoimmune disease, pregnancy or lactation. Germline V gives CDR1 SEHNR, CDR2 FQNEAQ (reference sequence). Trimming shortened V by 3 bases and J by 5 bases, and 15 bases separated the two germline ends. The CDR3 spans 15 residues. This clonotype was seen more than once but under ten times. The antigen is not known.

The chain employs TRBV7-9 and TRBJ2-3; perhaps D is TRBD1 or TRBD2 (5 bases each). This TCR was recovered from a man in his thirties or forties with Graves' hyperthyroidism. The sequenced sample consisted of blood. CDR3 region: CASSFSNLGEDTQYF. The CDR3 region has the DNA TGTGCCAGCAGCTTTTCGAATTTGGGGGAAGATACGCAGTATTTT.